Following are 21 T cell receptor beta chains from one sample sequenced in a study of shared clonotypes between healthy human individuals. The assay was immunoSEQ multiplex PCR, and TCRdb's table has in-frame clones only and misses some. This table has about 2.3 million clones, over 85% appearing once. The sample taken for sequencing was naive CD4+ T cells from PBMCs. Regarding subset: CD45RA+ positively selected. The receptors come from a man aged 18-30 years in good health. Some clones in this sample may be carry-over from other donors' samples.

This clone was seen a single time. This chain links TRBV28 with TRBJ2-3; 10 bases align to TRBD2. J was trimmed by 7 bases and V by 6 bases; bases with no gene match: 10. CDR1 is MDHEN and CDR2 is SYDVKM in the germline V gene. There are 15 residues in the CDR3. CDR3 coding DNA: TGTGCCAGCAGCCCTGGGGTAGCGGGAGGCTATACGCAGTATTTT. Translation: CASSPGVAGGYTQYF.

The CDR3 DNA follows: TGTGCCAGCAGCCTCGGGACAGGCTACAATGAGCAGTTCTTC. Its translation is CASSLGTGYNEQFF. The chain has TRBV13 and TRBJ2-1, with TRBD1 matching over 8 bases. The CDR3 is 14 amino acids. The V gene's germline CDR1 is PRHDT and CDR2 FYEKMQ (reference sequence). V lost 5 bases and J lost 3; bases outside the gene matches: 3.

The chain is built from TRBV10-3 and TRBJ2-1; 15 bases align to TRBD2. The length of the CDR3 is 14 residues. Germline loops: CDR1 ENHRY, CDR2 SYGVKD. Trimming removed 6 bases from V and 12 bases from J; junction bases left unmatched: 6. The CDR3 DNA reads as TGTGCCATCAGCCCGGGACTAGCGGGAGGACGGCAGTTCTTC. It codes for CAISPGLAGGRQFF.

This clone has a single count. The chain employs TRBV27 and TRBJ2-7; 9 nucleotides line up with TRBD1. The CDR3 totals 14 residues. Trimming at V came to 5 bases and at J to 1 base, leaving 3 bases not matched to a gene. Germline CDR1 reads MNHEY; CDR2 reads SMNVEV (reference sequence). As DNA, the CDR3 is TGTGCCAGCAGTCGGGACAGGGAGTCCTACGAGCAGTACTTC. Translating it yields CASSRDRESYEQYF.

In regard to this clone: Other DNA sequences within the sample encode an identical CDR3. The V gene is TRBV6-6, the J gene TRBJ2-7; 10 bases line up with TRBD2. This CDR3 spans 15 amino acids. Germline trimming cut 0 bases from V and 2 bases from J; bases unmatched to any gene: 1. The germline CDR1 and CDR2 sequences are MNHNY and SVGAGI (reference sequence). CDR3 nucleotide sequence: TGTGCCAGCAGTTACTCGAGCGGGAGGGCCTACGAGCAGTACTTC. This sequence encodes CASSYSSGRAYEQYF.

J is TRBJ2-1 and V is TRBV19, with TRBD2 matching 8 bases. Germline V gene lookup returns CDR1 LNHDA and CDR2 SQIVND (reference sequence). With 8 bases clipped from V and 3 bases from J, the junction kept 9 bases outside the gene matches. This CDR3 is 15 amino acids long. The CDR3 loop reads CASSIREGGYNEQFF. In DNA, the CDR3 is TGTGCCAGTTCGATTCGGGAGGGGGGCTACAATGAGCAGTTCTTC.

The chain joins TRBV6-6 to TRBJ1-2; weak D call: TRBD1 (5 bases). This CDR3 contains 12 residues. V lost 5 bases, J lost 7 bases, and 11 bases lay in between. CDR1 MNHNY and CDR2 SVGAGI come from the germline V gene (reference sequence). CDR3 loop: CASSRGNFGYTF. In DNA form, the CDR3 reads TGTGCCAGCAGTCGGGGGAATTTTGGCTACACCTTC.

The V call is TRBV19, the J call TRBJ1-5; a possible D gene is TRBD1 (5 bases). Germline values: CDR1 LNHDA, CDR2 SQIVND (reference sequence). The CDR3 is made up of 16 amino acids. The V gene lost 5 bases and the J gene lost 2 bases, with 16 bases spanning the gap. The CDR3 DNA reads TGTGCCAGTAGTCCACTGGGGCTCGACGGCAATCAGCCCCAGCATTTT. Its translation is CASSPLGLDGNQPQHF. Full variable domain (remainder filled in from reference TRBV19 and TRBJ1-5): DGGITQSPKYLFRKEGQNVTLSCEQNLNHDAMYWYRQDPGQGLRLIYYSQIVNDFQKGDIAEGYSVSREKKESFPLTVTSAQKNPTAFYLCASSPLGLDGNQPQHFGDGTRLSIL.

The rearrangement uses TRBV7-2 and TRBJ1-3; D is perhaps TRBD1 (5 bases). Per germline, CDR1 SGHTA and CDR2 FQGNSA. Trimming shortened V by 2 bases and J by 4 bases, and 12 bases separated the two germline ends. The CDR3 is 15 amino acids. The CDR3 coding sequence is TGTGCCAGCAGCTTAATGAGGGACTCGGGAAACACCATATATTTT. Its protein is CASSLMRDSGNTIYF.

V gene TRBV28 combines with J gene TRBJ1-4, with D uncertain. The CDR3 length is 12 residues. V lost 5 bases and J 8 bases, leaving 9 bases between the germline ends. The V gene's germline CDR1 is MDHEN and CDR2 SYDVKM. In nucleotides, the CDR3 is TGTGCCAGCAGTGTGTTGGAGGAAAAACTGTTTTTT. Translating it yields CASSVLEEKLFF.

The chain joins TRBV4-1 to TRBJ2-7; D gene unclear. CDR1 and CDR2 from the germline V gene are MGHRA and YSYEKL. This CDR3 has 16 amino acids. Trimming took off 1 base at V and 1 base at J, with 14 bases between the two ends. CDR3 loop: CASSQAMPGASYEQYF. The CDR3 bases are TGCGCCAGCAGCCAAGCTATGCCCGGAGCATCCTACGAGCAGTACTTC.

The rearrangement uses TRBV18 and TRBJ2-7, with 7 bases aligning to TRBD1. The CDR3 extends over 15 amino acids. V shed 4 bases, J shed 2 bases, and the junction held 8 bases outside the gene matches. Germline CDR1 is KGHSH and CDR2 is LQKENI. The CDR3 DNA reads TGTGCCAGCTCACTAGGACAGGTGAATGCCTACGAGCAGTACTTC. It encodes CASSLGQVNAYEQYF.

This sequence joins TRBV7-2 and TRBJ2-5; maybe TRBD1 (5 bases). The CDR3 is 17 amino acids. V was cut by 1 base and J by 1 base, with 16 bases left in between. Per germline, CDR1 SGHTA and CDR2 FQGNSA. CDR3: CASSLVKGMGIQETQYF. In nucleotides, the CDR3 is TGTGCCAGCAGCTTAGTGAAGGGGATGGGAATCCAAGAGACCCAGTACTTC.

The chain employs TRBV7-3 and TRBJ2-7; 8 bases match TRBD2. Trimming at V came to 4 bases and at J to 6 bases, leaving 8 bases not matched to a gene. The CDR3 extends over 14 amino acids. Germline V gene sequence: CDR1 SGHTA, CDR2 FQGTGA. CDR3 sequence (DNA): TGTGCCAGCAGCTCCGGGACTAGTACCTCCGAGCAGTACTTC. Protein: CASSSGTSTSEQYF.

V and J are TRBV19 and TRBJ1-5, with a tentative D call TRBD1 (6 bases). Trimming pared 3 bases from V and 7 bases from J, leaving 13 bases between. This CDR3 has 14 amino acids. Looked up from germline, CDR1 is LNHDA and CDR2 is SQIVND (reference sequence). CDR3 sequence: CASSITGSTQPQHF. CDR3 bases: TGTGCCAGTAGTATCACAGGGAGCACGCAGCCCCAGCATTTT.

The V and J genes are TRBV2 and TRBJ2-1; 8 bases fit TRBD1. The germline V gene encodes CDR1 SNHLY and CDR2 FYNNEI. Trimming removed 7 bases from V and 6 bases from J; junction bases left unmatched: 5. This CDR3 is 13 amino acids long. The CDR3 DNA reads TGTGCCAGCATTTTAGACAGGGGCAATGAGCAGTTCTTC. Translated: CASILDRGNEQFF.

The V call is TRBV13, the J call TRBJ2-2; D ambiguous. Germline CDR1 PRHDT, CDR2 FYEKMQ (reference sequence). This CDR3 comprises 12 residues. V lost 6 bases and J lost 3, with 5 bases in between. CDR3 in DNA: TGTGCCAGCAGTTCCGACACCGGGGAGCTGTTTTTT. It translates to CASSSDTGELFF.

A word on this clone: In the same sample, other DNA sequences code for this CDR3. V and J are TRBV11-2 and TRBJ1-1; D is undetermined. Germline V gene sequence: CDR1 SGHAT, CDR2 FQNNGV. V was cut by 5 bases and J by 1 base, with 5 bases left in between. The CDR3 spans 12 residues. In DNA form, the CDR3 reads TGTGCCAGCAGCCTTTCGAACACTGAAGCTTTCTTT. Amino acid sequence: CASSLSNTEAFF.

The chain combines TRBV27 with TRBJ2-7; D unresolved. Looked up from germline, CDR1 is MNHEY and CDR2 is SMNVEV (reference sequence). This CDR3 spans 15 amino acids. V lost 4 bases, J lost 7 bases, and 20 bases lay in between. This chain's CDR3 is CASSSARRDVMEQYF. The CDR3 DNA reads as TGTGCCAGCAGTTCCGCCCGGAGAGATGTAATGGAGCAGTACTTC.

This chain uses TRBV29-1 with TRBJ2-7; D is possibly TRBD2 (5 bases). The V and J ends lost 3 bases and 9 bases respectively, with 12 bases between them. The CDR3 covers 11 residues. Germline V gene data show CDR1 as SQVTM and CDR2 as ANQGSEA. CDR3 DNA sequence: TGCAGCGTTGATAGGGCGGGCTCGCAGTACTTC. It specifies CSVDRAGSQYF.

V and J are TRBV5-1 and TRBJ2-7; 8 bases agree with TRBD2. This CDR3 has 13 residues. Per the germline V gene, CDR1 is SGHRS and CDR2 is YFSETQ. V lost 3 bases, J lost 9 bases, and 8 bases stayed unmatched. In nucleotides, the CDR3 is TGCGCCAGCAGCTCAGCGGGGGCCGCGGGGCAGTACTTC. Translated, it gives CASSSAGAAGQYF.